This entry lists 6 T cell receptor beta chains sequenced from one sample in a study of HIV-infected children after antiretroviral therapy interruption. A 3' RACE protocol on RNA, with unique molecular identifiers, produced the TCR library. One entry per CDR3 protein results from TCRdb running MiXCR on the 3' RACE reads. The data contain tens of thousands of distinct CDR3 sequences, about 4.3% of them singletons. Described treatment: PENTA 11 planned treatment interruption arm or continuous ART arm. The specimen was CD45RA+ CD4+ T cells from PBMCs, pooled from several time points, collected from a donor given antiretroviral therapy, either interrupted or continuous. Documented subset: naive CD4+ CD45RA+ CD45RO- T cells. The receptors stem from a pool of human donors with HIV.

This clonotype was counted at least ten times. The chain combines TRBV27 with TRBJ1-2; perhaps TRBD1 as D (6 bases). Deletions cut 4 bases from V and 8 bases from J, with 17 bases between. In germline, CDR1 is MNHEY, CDR2 SMNVEV (reference sequence). The CDR3 has 14 residues. Here the CDR3 DNA reads TGTGCCAGCAGTTCCCCCTCGAATGGGGGCGGCTACACCTTC. Translated, it gives CASSSPSNGGGYTF.

This clonotype was detected many times. The chain is built from TRBV4-1 and TRBJ2-5; D may be TRBD1 or TRBD2 (5 bases each). CDR1 is MGHRA, CDR2 YSYEKL, per germline. Trimming shortened V by 3 bases and J by 3 bases, and 11 bases separated the two germline ends. The CDR3 length is 14 residues. The CDR3 here is CASSHGASKETQYF. CDR3 in DNA: TGCGCCAGCAGCCACGGGGCATCAAAAGAGACCCAGTACTTC.

This clonotype came up many times. The chain couples TRBV2 to TRBJ2-3, with 9 bases matching TRBD2. This CDR3 comprises 14 residues. J was trimmed by 5 bases and V by 8 bases; bases with no gene match: 8. The germline V gene has CDR1 SNHLY and CDR2 FYNNEI. For the CDR3, the DNA is TGTGCCAGCTGTCGAGCGGGGGGAATAGATACGCAGTATTTT. Residues: CASCRAGGIDTQYF.

This clonotype came up many times. The rearrangement links TRBV23-1 to TRBJ1-6, with D uncertain. TRBV23-1 is marked as an open reading frame, function uncertain. This CDR3 comprises 21 residues. Trimming cost V 2 bases and J 0 bases, with 23 bases left between them. As DNA, the CDR3 is TGCGCCAGCAGTCAAACCCCCTTAGTACCGTGCCGCGGCTCCTATAATTCACCCCTCCACTTT. As protein: CASSQTPLVPCRGSYNSPLHF.

At least ten counts were recorded for this clonotype. The chain links TRBV14 to TRBJ2-7; no clear D gene. Germline values: CDR1 SGHDN, CDR2 FVKESK. CDR3 length: 16 residues. Trimming removed 0 bases from V and 2 bases from J, with 14 bases in between. CDR3 bases: TGTGCCAGCAGCCAAGATGGTTTCTGGTCTCCCTACGAGCAGTACTTC. Protein sequence: CASSQDGFWSPYEQYF.

This clonotype was detected ten times or more. V and J are TRBV6-1 and TRBJ1-1; D possibly corresponds to TRBD1 (5 bases). CDR3 length: 13 residues. Germline lookup yields CDR1 MNHNS and CDR2 SASEGT. The ends were cut back, 2 bases at V and 8 bases at J, with 12 bases in the middle. Here the CDR3 reads CASSEWGSGEAFF. The CDR3 nucleotides read TGTGCCAGCAGTGAATGGGGGTCTGGGGAAGCTTTCTTT.